The 12 T cell receptor beta chains given below trace back to one sample, sequenced in a study of cytomegalovirus exposure and HLA in healthy donors. The PCR was carried out with 60 Vbeta primers and 13 Jbeta primers. Sequencing used immunoSEQ multiplex PCR; TCRdb keeps in-frame clones, though not all of them. This sample has roughly 130,000 clones, with roughly 76% found just once. Sequences were obtained from PBMCs. The receptors originated from a woman in her thirties or forties in good health and CMV-seronegative.

The V and J genes are TRBV6-1 and TRBJ2-5, with TRBD2 identical over 8 bases. The J call may not be correct, given that the DNA end is closer to TRBJ2-7. Germline V lookup: CDR1 MNHNS, CDR2 SASEGT. The CDR3 loop spans 15 amino acids. The CDR3: CASSGEPGGIYEQYF. The CDR3, as DNA: TGTGCCAGCAGTGGGGAACCGGGGGGGATCTACGAGCAGTACTTC.

V and J are TRBV28 and TRBJ2-5; 7 bases agree with TRBD2. The CDR3 covers 14 residues. Trimming at V came to 3 bases and at J to 5 bases, leaving 6 bases not matched to a gene. Germline CDR1 is MDHEN and CDR2 is SYDVKM. The CDR3 region is CASSLSGLRETQYF. The CDR3 DNA sequence: TGTGCCAGCAGTTTGTCGGGACTAAGGGAGACCCAGTACTTC.

The chain is built from TRBV2 and TRBJ2-5, with a possible D match to TRBD2 (6 bases). Trimming pared 6 bases from V and 2 bases from J, leaving 7 bases between. CDR1 is SNHLY, CDR2 FYNNEI, per germline. The length of the CDR3 is 12 residues. CDR3 in DNA: TGTGCCAGCAGGCGGGAACAAGAGACCCAGTACTTC. It yields the protein CASRREQETQYF. The full variable domain, its missing parts supplied by reference TRBV2 and TRBJ2-5, is EPEVTQTPSHQVTQMGQEVILRCVPISNHLYFYWYRQILGQKVEFLVSFYNNEISEKSEIFDDQFSVERPDGSNFTLKIRSTKLEDSAMYFCASRREQETQYFGPGTRLLVL.

This clone was recorded once. The chain carries TRBV2 and TRBJ2-1, with 11 bases lining up with TRBD2. The CDR3 contains 12 residues. The J segment lost 9 bases and the V segment lost 10 bases, leaving 5 bases of the junction unmatched. Germline lookup yields CDR1 SNHLY and CDR2 FYNNEI. CDR3 in DNA: TGTGCCATAGCGGGGGGGCTTAGTGAGCAGTTCTTC. It encodes CAIAGGLSEQFF.

This chain joins TRBV7-6 and TRBJ2-2; D unresolved. Trimming removed 3 bases from V and 6 bases from J, with 5 bases in between. The V gene's germline CDR1 is SGHVS and CDR2 FNYEAQ. The CDR3 spans 12 residues. CDR3 in amino acids: CASSFSAGELFF. The CDR3 DNA reads TGTGCCAGCAGCTTTAGTGCCGGGGAGCTGTTTTTT.

In this sample, this clone turned up a few times. This sequence joins TRBV4-2 and TRBJ1-6; D is possibly TRBD1 (6 bases). This CDR3 spans 17 amino acids. V gave up 1 base and J gave up 10 bases, with 20 bases separating them. Looked up from germline, CDR1 is LGHNA and CDR2 is YNFKEQ. This CDR3 reads CASSQVNGRGGLSPLHF. Written as DNA, the CDR3 is TGTGCCAGCAGCCAAGTTAATGGGCGAGGGGGTCTATCACCCCTCCACTTT.

This clone was detected only once. The chain has TRBV2 and TRBJ1-2, with 11 bases that match TRBD1. The CDR3 length is 13 residues. Germline-derived CDR1 and CDR2 are SNHLY and FYNNEI. Losses at the gene ends were 3 bases for V and 6 bases for J; bases not matched to a gene: 0. The DNA for the CDR3 is TGTGCCAGCAGTGAGGACAGGGGGCATGGCTACACCTTC. It yields the protein CASSEDRGHGYTF.

The genes are TRBV27 and TRBJ1-1; 10 positions match TRBD1. Looked up from germline, CDR1 is MNHEY and CDR2 is SMNVEV (reference sequence). V was clipped by 5 bases and J by 4 bases; unmatched bases: 7. This CDR3 comprises 15 residues. CDR3 protein: CASSPRGQGGTEAFF. The CDR3 nucleotides are TGTGCCAGCAGTCCGCGTGGACAGGGGGGCACTGAAGCTTTCTTT.

CDR3 loop: CASRKTGTGFEFF. Here the CDR3 DNA reads TGTGCCAGCAGGAAAACCGGGACAGGGTTTGAGTTCTTC. The gene calls are TRBV5-4 and TRBJ2-1; 9 bases agree with TRBD1. The CDR3 is made up of 13 amino acids. Germline V CDR1 and CDR2: SGHNT, YYREEE (reference sequence). The ends lost 5 bases at V and 14 bases at J; junction bases unmatched: 11.

The V and J genes are TRBV27 and TRBJ1-1; 7 nucleotides line up with TRBD1. This CDR3 spans 15 amino acids. With V trimmed by 5 bases and J by 3 bases, 9 bases remained unmatched. The germline CDR1 and CDR2 sequences are MNHEY and SMNVEV (reference sequence). The CDR3 loop reads CASSPTGVGYTEAFF. The CDR3 DNA is TGTGCCAGCAGTCCTACAGGGGTGGGCTACACTGAAGCTTTCTTT.

V usage is TRBV4-1 and J usage is TRBJ1-1; TRBD1 is a possible D gene (5 bases). The germline V gene encodes CDR1 MGHRA and CDR2 YSYEKL. V lost 0 bases and J lost 8, with 10 bases in between. This CDR3 comprises 13 residues. The CDR3 coding sequence is TGCGCCAGCAGCCAAGAGACGGGGGGGGAAGCTTTCTTT. It is translated as CASSQETGGEAFF.

The CDR3 nucleotides are TGTTCCAGCAGCGCCCAACTAGAAGGCGAGCAGTACGTC. This translates into CSSSAQLEGEQYV. The V gene is TRBV7-9, the J gene TRBJ2-7, with D possibly TRBD2 on 5 matching bases. There are 13 residues in the CDR3. Germline assignment: CDR1 SEHNR and CDR2 FQNEAQ (reference sequence).